Listed here are 31 T cell receptor beta chains from one sample, sequenced in a study of regulatory T cells in long-lasting Graves disease. According to the study, TCR beta libraries were built with iRepertoire HTBI primers and CDR3-region Arm-PCR. TCRdb re-analysed the multiplex PCR reads in MiXCR, keeping a single row per CDR3 protein. This repertoire shows fewer than 400,000 distinct CDR3 sequences, 15% to 20% found once; its top ten account for more than 30%. As to time point: newly diagnosed GD, antithyroid drugs for less than 3 months. The authors made the TCR library using RNA they extracted from PBMCs. Sample: peripheral blood mononuclear cells (PBMCs), taken at new diagnosis, from a patient treated with antithyroid drugs. These receptors all stem from a female donor with Graves disease.

In its sample, this clonotype was seen many times. The chain combines TRBV27 with TRBJ2-7, with 7 bases fitting TRBD1. Germline values: CDR1 MNHEY, CDR2 SMNVEV (reference sequence). V trimming: 6 bases; J trimming: 3 bases; junction bases outside the gene matches: 8. This CDR3 contains 14 residues. This CDR3 is CASRTPHRGYEQYF. DNA of the CDR3: TGTGCCAGCAGGACACCCCACAGGGGCTACGAGCAGTACTTC.

This clonotype was picked up many times. This chain links TRBV20-1 with TRBJ2-5, with D hard to call. The CDR3 has 12 amino acids. The germline V and J ends were trimmed by 3 bases and 5 bases, with 10 bases remaining between them. Looked up from germline, CDR1 is DFQATT and CDR2 is SNEGSKA (reference sequence). DNA for the CDR3: TGCAGTGCTAGCCTGCTGGAGGAGACCCAGTACTTC. Its protein product is CSASLLEETQYF.

The rearrangement joins TRBV13 to TRBJ2-7, with D possibly being TRBD1 (5 bases). V lost 2 bases to trimming and J lost 5 bases, with 13 bases between them. Germline CDR1 and CDR2: PRHDT and FYEKMQ (reference sequence). The CDR3 loop spans 14 amino acids. CDR3 amino acids: CASSLLGEGDEQYF. The DNA for the CDR3 is TGTGCCAGCAGCTTACTAGGGGAAGGGGACGAGCAGTACTTC.

This clonotype has at least ten counts. This chain connects TRBV6-5 to TRBJ2-1, with D perhaps matching TRBD1 (6 bases). CDR3 size: 13 residues. The ends were cut back, 4 bases at V and 9 bases at J, with 13 bases in the middle. The V gene's germline CDR1 is MNHEY and CDR2 SVGAGI. CDR3 DNA sequence: TGTGCCAGCAGTTCCAGGGGTGTCGGTGAGCAGTTCTTC. Translating it yields CASSSRGVGEQFF.

With respect to this clonotype: A read error may be the cause here, since a much bigger clone is one base away. This chain joins TRBV27 and TRBJ2-5; D unresolved. The tail of the sequence fits TRBJ2-1 better, so the J call may be wrong. Looked up from germline, CDR1 is MNHEY and CDR2 is SMNVEV (reference sequence). CDR3 length equals 14 residues. DNA of the CDR3: TGTGCCAGCAGTCTTCGCCTAGGTAGAAATGAGCAGTTCTTC. Its protein product is CASSLRLGRNEQFF.

This sequence joins TRBV14 and TRBJ1-1, with a possible D match to TRBD1 (5 bases). Germline CDR1 is SGHDN and CDR2 is FVKESK. CDR3 length: 15 amino acids. Trimming took off 5 bases at V and 0 bases at J, with 13 bases between the two ends. The CDR3: CASSFWGELNTEAFF. The CDR3 DNA reads as TGTGCCAGCAGCTTTTGGGGGGAACTGAACACTGAAGCTTTCTTT.

This clonotype was observed many times. The V and J genes are TRBV10-3 and TRBJ2-7; 12 bases are a match to TRBD1. V lost 4 bases, J lost 0 bases, and 4 bases stayed unmatched. The CDR3 is 16 residues long. Germline CDR1 ENHRY, CDR2 SYGVKD. The CDR3 protein is CAISGGTGGLSYEQYF. CDR3 bases: TGTGCCATCAGTGGTGGGACAGGGGGCCTCTCCTACGAGCAGTACTTC.

This clonotype was detected many times. The V and J genes are TRBV7-2 and TRBJ2-7; weak D call: TRBD2 (5 bases). Germline V gene data show CDR1 as SGHTA and CDR2 as FQGNSA. The CDR3 runs 15 residues. Deletions cut 7 bases from V and 1 base from J, with 17 bases between. Here the CDR3 reads CASTILAIGSYEQYF. Written as DNA, the CDR3 is TGTGCCAGCACCATTCTAGCTATCGGGTCCTACGAGCAGTACTTC. The whole variable domain, filled in from reference TRBV7-2 and TRBJ2-7, reads GAGVSQSPSNKVTEKGKDVELRCDPISGHTALYWYRQSLGQGLEFLIYFQGNSAPDKSGLPSDRFSAERTGGSVSTLTIQRTQQEDSAVYLCASTILAIGSYEQYFGPGTRLTVT.

This clonotype appeared a few times. V and J are TRBV29-1 and TRBJ1-3, with 7 bases lining up with TRBD1. The germline V gene encodes CDR1 SQVTM and CDR2 ANQGSEA. The trim removed 6 bases at V and 0 bases at J, leaving 8 bases unmatched. This CDR3 has 15 amino acids. In nucleotides, the CDR3 is TGCAGCGTCGCACCGAGACAGGGCTCTGGAAACACCATATATTTT. This encodes CSVAPRQGSGNTIYF.

This clonotype was picked up many times. The chain has TRBV27 and TRBJ2-1; weak D call: TRBD2 (5 bases). The length of the CDR3 is 14 residues. Trimming pared 5 bases from V and 8 bases from J, leaving 16 bases between. CDR1 MNHEY and CDR2 SMNVEV come from the germline V gene (reference sequence). CDR3 region: CASSQPGVRDEQFF. As DNA, the CDR3 is TGTGCCAGCAGTCAACCCGGGGTGCGGGATGAGCAGTTCTTC.

This clonotype was seen ten or more times. This chain connects TRBV12-3 or TRBV12-4 to TRBJ2-1; 7 nucleotides match TRBD2. The CDR3 runs 16 residues. Unmatched junction bases numbered 11, after V lost 2 bases and J lost 7 bases. The CDR3 nucleotides read TGTGCCAGCAGTTTACCGCTAGCGGAAGCAAGAAATGAGCAGTTCTTC. Its translation is CASSLPLAEARNEQFF.

The J gene is TRBJ2-2, the V gene TRBV9; possibly TRBD2 for D (5 bases). This CDR3 has 14 residues. V dropped 1 base and J dropped 4 bases, with 8 bases sitting between them. The germline CDR1 and CDR2 sequences are SGDLS and YYNGEE. The CDR3 reads CASSVQRATGELFF. The CDR3 DNA reads TGTGCCAGCAGCGTACAGAGGGCCACCGGGGAGCTGTTTTTT.

This clonotype was observed many times. This chain links TRBV10-3 with TRBJ2-5; a possible D gene is TRBD1 (6 bases). This CDR3 spans 14 amino acids. The V end was cut by 3 bases, the J end by 3 bases, with 11 bases between. Germline lookup yields CDR1 ENHRY and CDR2 SYGVKD. For the CDR3, the DNA is TGTGCCATCAGTGATATCCCAGGGGAAGAGACCCAGTACTTC. Translation gives CAISDIPGEETQYF.

This clonotype came up many times. The chain combines TRBV7-8 with TRBJ2-2; TRBD2 might be the D (6 bases). V was pared by 5 bases and J by 7 bases, with 20 bases between. Germline CDR1 and CDR2: SGHVS and FQNEAQ. The CDR3 has 16 amino acids. The CDR3 region is CASSTRLGLAGGELFF. CDR3 bases: TGTGCCAGCAGCACTAGACTAGGTCTTGCGGGCGGGGAGCTGTTTTTT.

The table lists this clonotype with many counts. The chain links TRBV28 to TRBJ2-3, with D tentatively TRBD1 (6 bases). V lost 5 bases, J lost 0 bases, and 18 bases lay in between. Germline loops: CDR1 MDHEN, CDR2 SYDVKM. CDR3 length: 17 residues. The CDR3 DNA follows: TGTGCCAGCAGTCAACCCTCACAGGGAATCAGCACAGATACGCAGTATTTT. As protein: CASSQPSQGISTDTQYF.

At least ten counts were recorded for this clonotype. CDR3 in amino acids: CAWSPWNEKLFF. CDR3 DNA: TGTGCCTGGAGTCCCTGGAATGAAAAACTGTTTTTT. The chain employs TRBV30 and TRBJ1-4; the D is unclear. There are 12 residues in the CDR3. Trimming shortened V by 2 bases and J by 5 bases, and 6 bases separated the two germline ends. CDR1 GTSNPN and CDR2 SVGIG come from the germline V gene (reference sequence).

At least ten counts were recorded for this clonotype. The chain couples TRBV19 to TRBJ1-6, with a possible D match to TRBD1 (5 bases). Trimming left V 10 bases short and J 0 bases short, with 19 bases between. The CDR3 is made up of 17 amino acids. Germline loops: CDR1 LNHDA, CDR2 SQIVND (reference sequence). CDR3 residues: CATRGTEPSSYNSPLHF. DNA of the CDR3: TGTGCCACCCGGGGGACGGAACCGAGCTCCTATAATTCACCCCTCCACTTT.

This clonotype appeared a few times. V gene TRBV19 combines with J gene TRBJ2-3, with D possibly TRBD1 on 5 matching bases. The CDR3 is 15 amino acids. Germline loops: CDR1 LNHDA, CDR2 SQIVND (reference sequence). V was trimmed by 5 bases and J by 3 bases, leaving 15 bases between them. CDR3 DNA sequence: TGTGCCAGTAGTGGGGCAGCTCCTTTGACAGATACGCAGTATTTT. The encoded protein is CASSGAAPLTDTQYF.

The V gene is TRBV4-1, the J gene TRBJ2-1, with D uncertain. V was cut by 4 bases and J by 4 bases, with 17 bases left in between. In germline, CDR1 is MGHRA, CDR2 YSYEKL. The CDR3 has 16 residues. CDR3 nucleotide sequence: TGCGCCAGCAGCCTCATCGACTCCTCCCTGTACAATGAGCAGTTCTTC. Encoded protein: CASSLIDSSLYNEQFF.

This clonotype was observed many times. The chain combines TRBV28 with TRBJ1-1; D perhaps matches TRBD1 (6 bases). V lost 7 bases and J lost 5, with 14 bases in between. The CDR3 is 13 amino acids. The germline V gene encodes CDR1 MDHEN and CDR2 SYDVKM. The CDR3 sequence is CASKTGATTEAFF. CDR3 in DNA: TGTGCCAGCAAGACAGGAGCGACGACTGAAGCTTTCTTT.

The sample holds many counts of this clonotype. This chain connects TRBV27 to TRBJ1-1; D remains unclear. CDR1 and CDR2 from the germline V gene are MNHEY and SMNVEV (reference sequence). The V and J ends lost 6 bases and 4 bases respectively, with 24 bases between them. The CDR3 extends over 17 amino acids. In nucleotides, the CDR3 is TGTGCCAGCAGCCTGGAACCCCCGACTGGGTGGGGCACTGAAGCTTTCTTT. Its translation: CASSLEPPTGWGTEAFF.

Many counts were recorded for this clonotype. This chain links TRBV20-1 with TRBJ2-7; unclear D gene. Between the trimmed V and J ends, which lost 3 bases and 3 bases, there was a span of 6 bases. CDR3 length: 11 residues. Germline V lookup: CDR1 DFQATT, CDR2 SNEGSKA (reference sequence). In DNA form, the CDR3 reads TGCAGTGCTAGGACAAGCTACGAGCAGTACTTC. Its translation: CSARTSYEQYF.

This chain uses TRBV19 with TRBJ2-1; 8 nucleotides agree with TRBD2. The germline V gene has CDR1 LNHDA and CDR2 SQIVND (reference sequence). The CDR3 extends over 16 amino acids. V was pared by 6 bases and J by 5 bases, with 12 bases of the junction left unmatched. CDR3: CASSQGIAGTHNEQFF. The CDR3, as DNA: TGTGCCAGTAGCCAGGGGATAGCGGGAACCCACAATGAGCAGTTCTTC.

In its sample, this clonotype was seen many times. The chain links TRBV27 to TRBJ2-7; possibly TRBD2 for D (6 bases). Germline CDR1 MNHEY, CDR2 SMNVEV (reference sequence). The V end lost 8 bases, the J end lost 3 bases, and 32 bases lay between the germline ends. The CDR3 covers 19 residues. The CDR3 nucleotides are TGTGCCAGCGGAAGGAGTGATTCGTTTTGGGACTCTTCCGTCTACGAGCAGTACTTC. It encodes CASGRSDSFWDSSVYEQYF.

The sample holds many counts of this clonotype. The V call is TRBV30, the J call TRBJ1-3, with a possible D match to TRBD1 (6 bases). The germline V gene encodes CDR1 GTSNPN and CDR2 SVGIG (reference sequence). CDR3 length: 16 residues. V was clipped by 2 bases and J by 8 bases, with 22 bases between them. This CDR3 reads CAWSRGGSRLEDTIYF. The CDR3 DNA follows: TGTGCCTGGAGTAGGGGGGGCTCACGTTTAGAAGACACCATATATTTT.

Ten or more counts support this clonotype. CDR3 nucleotides: TGTGCCAGCAGCCCACTAGTCACAGCCCCCTACGAGCAGTACTTC. Its translation: CASSPLVTAPYEQYF. The chain combines TRBV7-2 with TRBJ2-7; maybe TRBD2 (5 bases). V lost 5 bases and J 2 bases, leaving 16 bases between the germline ends. The CDR3 runs 15 residues. Germline CDR1 reads SGHTA; CDR2 reads FQGNSA.

There are many counts of this clonotype. The chain combines TRBV28 with TRBJ2-7; no firm D call. V lost 7 bases and J 2 bases, leaving 15 bases between the germline ends. The CDR3 has 14 residues. Looked up from germline, CDR1 is MDHEN and CDR2 is SYDVKM. The chain's CDR3 is CASTPRSPPYEQYF. CDR3 coding DNA: TGTGCCAGCACCCCCCGCAGTCCCCCCTACGAGCAGTACTTC.

This clonotype was counted ten times or more. This sequence joins TRBV10-2 and TRBJ1-1, with D possibly being TRBD1 (6 bases). The CDR3 has 14 residues. Trimming pared 2 bases from V and 1 base from J, leaving 8 bases between. Per germline, CDR1 WSHSY and CDR2 SAAADI. CDR3 DNA: TGCGCCAGCAGTGAGGGACAGCCGAACACTGAAGCTTTCTTT. It translates to CASSEGQPNTEAFF.

This clonotype has at least ten counts. The V call is TRBV2, the J call TRBJ1-2; D gene uncertain. Germline CDR1 and CDR2: SNHLY and FYNNEI. V was pared by 1 base and J by 8 bases, with 8 bases between. The CDR3 is 12 residues long. In nucleotides, the CDR3 is TGTGCCAGCAGTGAAGAGGGCGTCGGCTACACCTTC. Translating gives CASSEEGVGYTF.

A single count supports this clonotype. This chain joins TRBV2 and TRBJ2-7, with TRBD1 identical over 11 bases. The CDR3 has 15 amino acids. Trimming at V came to 6 bases and at J to 3 bases, leaving 7 bases not matched to a gene. The germline V gene encodes CDR1 SNHLY and CDR2 FYNNEI. The CDR3: CASRTGTGGGYEQYF. In nucleotides, the CDR3 is TGTGCCAGCAGGACCGGGACAGGGGGAGGCTACGAGCAGTACTTC.

This clonotype occurred a few times. The gene calls are TRBV24-1 and TRBJ1-3, with D possibly being TRBD1 (6 bases). CDR1 is KGHDR, CDR2 SFDVKD, per germline. With 7 bases removed from V and 0 bases from J, the gap between germline ends came to 9 bases. This CDR3 comprises 14 residues. The CDR3 sequence is CATSGTSSGNTIYF. In DNA, the CDR3 is TGTGCCACCAGCGGGACAAGCTCTGGAAACACCATATATTTT.